A single sample is the source of the 25 T cell receptor beta chains below, sequenced in a study of response to subunit inactivated influenza vaccine. TCRdb reprocessed the RT-PCR reads with MiXCR, giving one entry per CDR3 protein. The sample shows a few hundred thousand distinct CDR3 sequences, around 13% of them seen only once. This material consisted of PBMCs from blood, taken 12 days after vaccination. All receptors come from a man aged 50-59 years who received an inactivated influenza vaccine.

This clonotype was seen ten or more times. V usage is TRBV7-2 and J usage is TRBJ1-5, with D perhaps TRBD1 (6 bases). The V end was cut by 1 base, the J end by 7 bases, with 14 bases between. Germline V gene lookup returns CDR1 SGHTA and CDR2 FQGNSA. This CDR3 is 15 amino acids long. The CDR3, as DNA: TGTGCCAGCAGCTTAGTAGGGGCGGGACACCAGCCCCAGCATTTT. It specifies CASSLVGAGHQPQHF.

This chain joins TRBV7-3 and TRBJ2-1; D not certain. This CDR3 has 18 amino acids. The V end was cut by 6 bases, the J end by 1 base, with 22 bases between. Germline CDR1 SGHTA, CDR2 FQGTGA. The CDR3: CASSPYPGTLGSYNEQFF. The CDR3 coding sequence is TGTGCCAGCAGTCCTTACCCCGGTACCCTTGGTTCCTACAATGAGCAGTTCTTC.

This rearrangement joins TRBV3-1 to TRBJ2-7; possibly TRBD1 or TRBD2 for D (6 bases each). The V gene's germline CDR1 is LGHDT and CDR2 YNNKEL (reference sequence). The V end was cut by 1 base, the J end by 3 bases, with 13 bases between. This CDR3 comprises 15 residues. The CDR3 region has the DNA TGTGCCAGCAGCCAAGGTATCGGGGGCCTCTACGAGCAGTACTTC. Translating it yields CASSQGIGGLYEQYF.

This clonotype was found a few times. The chain employs TRBV6-1 and TRBJ2-1, with TRBD2 matching over 11 bases. V was clipped by 7 bases and J by 6 bases; unmatched bases: 8. Germline CDR1 reads MNHNS; CDR2 reads SASEGT. CDR3 size: 15 residues. CDR3 bases: TGTGCCAGCAACTCCCCGGGACTAGCGGTCAATGAGCAGTTCTTC. Translated: CASNSPGLAVNEQFF.

This clonotype was seen more than once but under ten times. The gene calls are TRBV7-8 and TRBJ2-7; D is ambiguous. Trimming cost V 1 base and J 7 bases, with 11 bases left between them. This CDR3 is 13 amino acids long. Germline CDR1 SGHVS, CDR2 FQNEAQ. The DNA of the CDR3 is TGTGCCAGCAGCTTAGGCACCCCTGGGGAGCAGTACTTC. This codes for CASSLGTPGEQYF.

The sample holds a few counts of this clonotype. The chain is built from TRBV19 and TRBJ2-1; TRBD2 matches 9 bases. Germline CDR1 reads LNHDA; CDR2 reads SQIVND (reference sequence). The CDR3 spans 16 residues. Germline trimming cut 5 bases from V and 9 bases from J; bases unmatched to any gene: 14. The CDR3 here is CASSYSGSSIRAEQFF. The CDR3 DNA sequence: TGTGCCAGTAGTTATAGCGGGAGTTCCATTCGGGCTGAGCAGTTCTTC.

In its sample, this clonotype was seen a few times. The chain has TRBV29-1 and TRBJ1-1; no clear D. The CDR3 contains 10 residues. The V end lost 7 bases, the J end lost 5 bases, and 8 bases lay between the germline ends. Germline CDR1 SQVTM, CDR2 ANQGSEA. DNA for the CDR3: TGCAGCGCTCAGGAGACTGAAGCTTTCTTT. This sequence encodes CSAQETEAFF.

This clonotype has only a few counts. The chain recombines TRBV29-1 with TRBJ2-5; D not certain. The V end was cut by 2 bases, the J end by 2 bases, with 9 bases between. CDR1 is SQVTM, CDR2 ANQGSEA, per germline. This CDR3 has 13 residues. The CDR3 sequence is CSVEQNPQETQYF. The CDR3 region has the DNA TGCAGCGTTGAACAGAACCCACAAGAGACCCAGTACTTC.

This clonotype has just a few counts. J is TRBJ2-5 and V is TRBV9; 8 nucleotides line up with TRBD2. This CDR3 has 17 amino acids. The V gene end was trimmed by 2 bases and the J gene end by 2 bases; junction bases not matched to a gene: 11. CDR1 and CDR2 (germline): SGDLS, YYNGEE. CDR3 residues: CASSVSGSLTFQETQYF. The CDR3 DNA is TGTGCCAGCAGCGTCAGCGGGAGCCTGACCTTTCAAGAGACCCAGTACTTC. The full variable domain, completed using reference TRBV9 and TRBJ2-5, is DSGVTQTPKHLITATGQRVTLRCSPRSGDLSVYWYQQSLDQGLQFLIQYYNGEERAKGNILERFSAQQFPDLHSELNLSSLELGDSALYFCASSVSGSLTFQETQYFGPGTRLLVL.

A few counts support this clonotype. This chain uses TRBV6-1 with TRBJ2-7, with D unresolved. Germline V gene sequence: CDR1 MNHNS, CDR2 SASEGT. The V and J ends lost 6 bases and 4 bases respectively, with 10 bases between them. This CDR3 region has 12 residues. Here the CDR3 DNA reads TGTGCCAGCAGCTTCGGTCGGTACGAGCAGTACTTC. It encodes CASSFGRYEQYF.

V gene TRBV20-1 combines with J gene TRBJ2-3; D remains ambiguous. CDR1 is DFQATT, CDR2 SNEGSKA, per germline (reference sequence). The CDR3 sequence is 11 residues long. Between the trimmed V and J ends, which lost 5 bases and 6 bases, there was a span of 9 bases. For the CDR3, the DNA is TGCAGTGCTCTTAGTTGGGATACGCAGTATTTT. Translation gives CSALSWDTQYF.

This clonotype was seen a single time. The chain links TRBV30 to TRBJ2-1, with D perhaps TRBD1 (5 bases). With 7 bases removed from V and 0 bases from J, the gap between germline ends came to 28 bases. Germline V gene data show CDR1 as GTSNPN and CDR2 as SVGIG (reference sequence). The CDR3 runs to 19 residues. The CDR3 is CASLADHRKRMSSYNEQFF. CDR3 nucleotides: TGTGCCTCCCTCGCAGACCACAGGAAACGAATGAGCTCCTACAATGAGCAGTTCTTC.

This clonotype was detected a few times. The chain carries TRBV2 and TRBJ2-7, with 11 positions matching TRBD2. V lost 9 bases to trimming and J lost 1 base; unmatched junction nucleotides: 5. The CDR3 has 14 residues. Looked up from germline, CDR1 is SNHLY and CDR2 is FYNNEI. The CDR3 sequence: CAREGTSGSYEQYF. The CDR3 region has the DNA TGTGCCAGAGAAGGGACTAGCGGTTCCTACGAGCAGTACTTC.

The chain combines TRBV12-3 or TRBV12-4 with TRBJ1-5; maybe TRBD1 (5 bases). The CDR3 runs to 16 residues. Trimming stripped 6 bases from V and 4 bases from J, with 19 bases between. CDR3 protein: CASSLRGGEKNQPQHF. CDR3 coding DNA: TGTGCCAGCAGCCTCCGGGGAGGGGAAAAAAATCAGCCCCAGCATTTT.

This clonotype was detected a few times. The chain combines TRBV9 with TRBJ1-2; no clear D. The V gene lost 3 bases and the J gene lost 8 bases, with 17 bases spanning the gap. Germline V lookup: CDR1 SGDLS, CDR2 YYNGEE. The CDR3 has 14 amino acids. The CDR3 spells CASSADTAGSGYTF. The CDR3 DNA is TGTGCCAGCAGCGCCGACACGGCCGGGTCGGGCTACACCTTC.

This clonotype appeared many times. The rearrangement uses TRBV3-1 and TRBJ2-4, with D maybe TRBD1 (6 bases). The V gene's germline CDR1 is LGHDT and CDR2 YNNKEL (reference sequence). V gave up 1 base and J gave up 0 bases, with 10 bases separating them. CDR3 size: 16 residues. CDR3: CASSQGGQIAKNIQYF. In nucleotides, the CDR3 is TGTGCCAGCAGCCAAGGGGGACAAATAGCCAAAAACATTCAGTACTTC. The full variable domain, its missing parts supplied by reference TRBV3-1 and TRBJ2-4, is DTAVSQTPKYLVTQMGNDKSIKCEQNLGHDTMYWYKQDSKKFLKIMFSYNNKELIINETVPNRFSPKSPDKAHLNLHINSLELGDSAVYFCASSQGGQIAKNIQYFGAGTRLSVL.

Of note for this clonotype: One junction end disagrees with the germline gene, perhaps due to a read error. The chain has TRBV10-3 and TRBJ1-5; TRBD1 matches 9 bases. Looked up from germline, CDR1 is ENHRY and CDR2 is SYGVKD. The CDR3 sequence is 17 residues long. The chain's CDR3 is CAIRTGGDWNSNQPQNF. CDR3 nucleotide sequence: TGTGCCATCAGAACAGGGGGCGATTGGAATAGCAATCAGCCCCAGAATTTT.

The gene calls are TRBV10-3 and TRBJ1-1, with D possibly matching TRBD1 (5 bases). Per the germline V gene, CDR1 is ENHRY and CDR2 is SYGVKD. The CDR3 is 13 residues long. V lost 4 bases to trimming and J lost 6 bases, with 12 bases between them. The CDR3, as DNA: TGTGCCATCAGTGTTCGGACACCTGCTGAAGCTTTCTTT. This codes for CAISVRTPAEAFF.

The chain uses TRBV29-1 and TRBJ2-7; the D gene is possibly TRBD1 (6 bases). The V gene lost 7 bases and the J gene lost 7 bases, with 14 bases spanning the gap. This CDR3 spans 11 amino acids. Germline V lookup: CDR1 SQVTM, CDR2 ANQGSEA. The CDR3 here is CSANTGREQYF. CDR3 DNA sequence: TGCAGCGCAAATACAGGGAGAGAGCAGTACTTC.

This clonotype appeared a few times. CDR3 bases: TGCGCCAGCAGCTTAGGTAGCGGGGGGGCCTATGAGCAGTTCTTC. It specifies CASSLGSGGAYEQFF. The chain links TRBV5-1 to TRBJ2-1; 11 bases agree with TRBD2. With V trimmed by 2 bases and J by 8 bases, 6 bases remained unmatched. The CDR3 sequence is 15 residues long. CDR1 is SGHRS and CDR2 is YFSETQ in the germline V gene.

This chain uses TRBV20-1 with TRBJ2-6, with 7 positions matching TRBD1. The germline gives CDR1 DFQATT, CDR2 SNEGSKA (reference sequence). The CDR3 consists of 15 residues. The V gene end was trimmed by 6 bases and the J gene end by 2 bases; junction bases not matched to a gene: 7. The CDR3 bases are TGCAGTGCCAGACAGGGAGAAGCTGGGGCCAACGTCCTGACTTTC. Translating it yields CSARQGEAGANVLTF.

This rearrangement joins TRBV7-2 to TRBJ2-3; 8 positions agree with TRBD2. The V segment lost 1 base and the J segment 4 bases; nucleotides outside the gene matches: 10. There are 17 residues in the CDR3. Germline assignment: CDR1 SGHTA and CDR2 FQGNSA. The CDR3 nucleotides read TGTGCCAGCAGCTTAGTAGGGGTCGGGGGGGCGGCAGATACGCAGTATTTT. Protein: CASSLVGVGGAADTQYF.

The chain joins TRBV10-3 to TRBJ2-7, with 7 bases identical to TRBD1. Germline V gene sequence: CDR1 ENHRY, CDR2 SYGVKD. The CDR3 has 14 amino acids. Trimming took 0 bases from V and 6 from J; bases not matched to a gene: 5. This chain's CDR3 is CAISESPGGIEQYF. The CDR3 coding sequence is TGTGCCATCAGTGAGTCACCAGGGGGAATCGAGCAGTACTTC.

The chain employs TRBV28 and TRBJ1-4, with TRBD1 matching over 7 bases. This CDR3 contains 22 residues. The J segment lost 0 bases and the V segment lost 4 bases, leaving 23 bases of the junction unmatched. CDR1 and CDR2 from the germline V gene are MDHEN and SYDVKM. The DNA of the CDR3 is TGTGCCAGCAGTTACCGAAATTGGAGGGGGCGCCTCTTTTCCTCAACTAATGAAAAACTGTTTTTT. Residues: CASSYRNWRGRLFSSTNEKLFF. The complete variable domain, with remaining parts taken from reference TRBV28 and TRBJ1-4, reads DVKVTQSSRYLVKRTGEKVFLECVQDMDHENMFWYRQDPGLGLRLIYFSYDVKMKEKGDIPEGYSVSREKKERFSLILESASTNQTSMYLCASSYRNWRGRLFSSTNEKLFFGSGTQLSVL.

The rearrangement joins TRBV10-3 to TRBJ2-1, with D unclear. The CDR3 contains 12 residues. The germline V gene encodes CDR1 ENHRY and CDR2 SYGVKD. V lost 3 bases, J lost 5 bases, and 5 bases lay in between. The CDR3 nucleotides are TGTGCCATCAGTGAATCAGACAATGAGCAGTTCTTC. Translated: CAISESDNEQFF.